These T cell receptor beta chains were read from a single sample in a study of control samples from healthy donors and cancer patients. Libraries were prepared by immunoSEQ multiplex PCR; TCRdb keeps only in-frame clonotypes and omits some of them. Altogether about 250,000 clones are present, about four fifths being singletons, with the ten largest covering about an eighth. The sample consisted of PBMCs. These receptors originate from a woman aged 55 to 70 with lung cancer. Both conserved end residues are part of each CDR3. D genes are given only for firm matches. Clone size is given for some rows only: seen once, a few or many times, or a class if the clone is expanded.

J gene	V gene	D gene	clone size	CDR3 length	CDR3 protein	CDR3 DNA
TRBJ1-3	TRBV5-1	NA	NA	15	CASSPATITGNTIYF	TGCGCCAGCAGCCCGGCCACTATAACCGGAAACACCATATATTTT
TRBJ1-5	TRBV15	NA	NA	14	CATSRDVGGQPQHF	TGTGCCACCAGCAGAGATGTAGGGGGGCAGCCCCAGCATTTT
TRBJ2-5	TRBV6-1	NA	NA	13	CASSEPVGGTQYF	TGTGCCAGCAGTGAACCAGTAGGTGGGACCCAGTACTTC
TRBJ1-4	TRBV6-4	NA	NA	18	CASTSGGLHLPYNEKLFF	TGTGCCAGCACCAGCGGGGGCCTACACCTTCCCTATAATGAAAAACTGTTTTTT
TRBJ1-6	TRBV21-1	NA	NA	14	CASSQQGINSPLHF	TGTGCCAGCAGCCAACAGGGGATTAATTCACCCCTCCACTTT
TRBJ2-1	TRBV5-4	TRBD2	NA	13	CASLQRGENEQFF	TGTGCCAGCCTACAACGGGGGGAAAATGAGCAGTTCTTC
TRBJ2-7	TRBV27	TRBD1	few	14	CASSSGQGIYEQYF	TGTGCCAGCAGTTCGGGACAGGGAATCTACGAGCAGTACTTC
TRBJ2-1	TRBV21-1	NA	once	15	CATRTGSGGGNEQFF	TGTGCCACCAGAACGGGTTCGGGGGGGGGCAATGAGCAGTTCTTC
TRBJ2-7	TRBV6-6	TRBD2	once	13	CAGMRAGAYEQYF	TGTGCCGGCATGAGAGCGGGGGCTTACGAGCAGTACTTC
TRBJ2-1	TRBV7-3	NA	NA	11	CASSSNNEQFF	TGTGCCAGCAGCTCGAACAATGAGCAGTTCTTC
TRBJ2-7	TRBV6-2/TRBV6-3	TRBD2	NA	17	CASSFNAAYSGNYEQYF	TGTGCCAGCAGTTTCAACGCCGCCTACAGCGGGAACTACGAGCAGTACTTC
TRBJ2-5	TRBV5-1	NA	NA	14	CASSGGGSQETQYF	TGCGCCAGCAGCGGGGGTGGCTCCCAAGAGACCCAGTACTTC
TRBJ1-2	TRBV3-1/TRBV3-2	NA	NA	12	CASSQGPRGYTF	TGTGCCAGCAGCCAAGGGCCCCGGGGCTACACCTTC
TRBJ2-1	TRBV15	NA	NA	15	CATSRPGASYNEQFF	TGTGCCACCAGCAGACCGGGGGCCTCCTACAATGAGCAGTTCTTC
TRBJ2-5	TRBV9	NA	NA	14	CASSATGVQETQYF	TGTGCCAGCAGCGCAACGGGGGTTCAAGAGACCCAGTACTTC
TRBJ1-1	TRBV11-2	TRBD1	NA	14	CASSDTRGSTEAFF	TGTGCCAGCAGCGATACCAGGGGGTCCACTGAAGCTTTCTTT
TRBJ2-2	TRBV7-6	TRBD1	once	16	CASSLAQGVDTGELFF	TGTGCCAGCAGCTTAGCACAGGGGGTCGACACCGGGGAGCTGTTTTTT
TRBJ1-5	TRBV30	NA	NA	13	CAWSGKGNQPQHF	TGTGCCTGGAGCGGGAAAGGAAATCAGCCCCAGCATTTT
TRBJ1-6	TRBV3-1/TRBV3-2	TRBD1	NA	16	CASSQEGTGGNSPLHF	TGTGCCAGCAGCCAAGAGGGGACAGGGGGTAATTCACCCCTCCACTTT
TRBJ1-1	TRBV5-6	NA	once	16	CASSFGGGSAGTEAFF	TGTGCCAGCAGCTTTGGGGGCGGTTCGGCCGGAACTGAAGCTTTCTTT
TRBJ2-7	TRBV28	TRBD1	NA	15	CASSGGGTGFHEQYF	TGTGCCAGCAGTGGCGGTGGGACAGGGTTCCACGAACAGTACTTC
TRBJ1-6	TRBV2	NA	many	11	CASSLSSPLHF	TGTGCCAGCAGCCTCTCCTCACCCCTCCACTTT
TRBJ1-1	TRBV7-8	TRBD1	NA	14	CASSPTGLGTEAFF	TGTGCCAGCAGCCCGACAGGGTTGGGCACTGAAGCTTTCTTT